This is a list of T cell receptor beta chains from one sample in a study of technical replicates of blood from a handful of donors. The repertoire was sequenced with immunoSEQ multiplex PCR; TCRdb's copy has only in-frame clones and lacks some. The repertoire has tens of thousands of clones, about 86% of them found once; the top ten carry around 5.5%. Sequenced sample: PBMCs. The receptors were gathered from a human donor in good health. Some clones in this sample may be carry-over from other donors' samples. CDR3s include the opening cysteine and the closing phenylalanine or tryptophan. A D gene is named only where the DNA matches it firmly. Clone size is given for some rows only: seen once, a few or many times, or a class if the clone is expanded.

d_gene	len	v_gene	j_gene	abundance	CDR3aa	CDR3nt
.	19	TRBV12-5	TRBJ1-6	.	CASGPSPGTGLGGNSPLHF	TGTGCTAGTGGTCCCTCCCCCGGGACTGGCCTCGGTGGTAATTCACCCCTCCACTTT
.	13	TRBV7-2	TRBJ2-5	.	CASSLTFQETQYF	TGTGCCAGCAGCTTAACATTTCAAGAGACCCAGTACTTC
TRBD1	16	TRBV4-2	TRBJ1-3	.	CASSRQGDFSGNTIYF	TGTGCCAGCAGCCGACAGGGGGACTTCTCTGGAAACACCATATATTTT
TRBD2	18	TRBV9	TRBJ2-3	.	CASSFTGLAGVSTDTQYF	TGTGCCAGCAGCTTCACGGGACTAGCGGGTGTTAGCACAGATACGCAGTATTTT
.	12	TRBV2	TRBJ2-7	.	CASSGDTYEQYF	TGTGCCAGCAGTGGTGACACTTACGAGCAGTACTTC
.	14	TRBV27	TRBJ2-7	.	CASSLYRVSYEQYF	TGTGCCAGCAGTTTATACAGGGTCTCCTACGAGCAGTACTTC
TRBD1	13	TRBV2	TRBJ2-1	.	CASSLDRGHEQFF	TGTGCCAGCAGTCTCGACAGGGGTCATGAGCAGTTCTTC
.	14	TRBV6-5	TRBJ2-7	.	CASSYRGSTYEQYF	TGTGCCAGCAGTTACCGGGGGTCGACCTACGAGCAGTACTTC
.	17	TRBV5-1	TRBJ2-5	.	CASSLGVAGDTQETQYF	TGCGCCAGCAGCTTGGGGGTTGCGGGGGACACCCAAGAGACCCAGTACTTC
.	14	TRBV5-5	TRBJ1-1	few	CASSLGFGGFEAFF	TGTGCCAGCAGCTTGGGGTTCGGGGGTTTTGAAGCTTTCTTT
.	13	TRBV29-1	TRBJ2-1	.	CSVVEDRHNEQFF	TGCAGCGTGGTTGAGGACAGACACAATGAGCAGTTCTTC
.	15	TRBV21-1	TRBJ2-6	.	CASSKGTVGANVLTF	TGTGCCAGCAGCAAAGGGACAGTTGGGGCCAACGTCCTGACTTTC
.	13	TRBV5-1	TRBJ2-5	.	CASSLDGEETQYF	TGCGCCAGCAGCTTGGACGGGGAAGAGACCCAGTACTTC